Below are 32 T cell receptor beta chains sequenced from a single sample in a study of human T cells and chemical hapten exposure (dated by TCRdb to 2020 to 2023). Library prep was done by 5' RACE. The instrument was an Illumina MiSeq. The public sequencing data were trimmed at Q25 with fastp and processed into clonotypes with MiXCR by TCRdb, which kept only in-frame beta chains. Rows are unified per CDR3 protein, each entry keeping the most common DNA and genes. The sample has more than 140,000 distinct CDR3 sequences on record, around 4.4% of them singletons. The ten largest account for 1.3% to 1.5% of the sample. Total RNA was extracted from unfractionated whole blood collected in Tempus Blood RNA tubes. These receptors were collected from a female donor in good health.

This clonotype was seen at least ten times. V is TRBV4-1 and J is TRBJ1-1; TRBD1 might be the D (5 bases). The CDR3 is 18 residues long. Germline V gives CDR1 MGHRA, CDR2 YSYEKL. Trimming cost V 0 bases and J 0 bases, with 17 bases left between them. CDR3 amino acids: CASSQDGWYRFLNTEAFF. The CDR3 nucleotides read TGCGCCAGCAGCCAAGATGGTTGGTACAGGTTCTTGAACACTGAAGCTTTCTTT.

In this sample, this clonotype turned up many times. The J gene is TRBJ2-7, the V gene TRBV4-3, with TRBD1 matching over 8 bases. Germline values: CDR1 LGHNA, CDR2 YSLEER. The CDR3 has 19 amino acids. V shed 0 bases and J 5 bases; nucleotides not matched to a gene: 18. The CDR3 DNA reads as TGCGCCAGCAGCCAAGACGTGGGACAGGCCTCGGGCCATACTGACGAGCAGTACTTC. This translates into CASSQDVGQASGHTDEQYF.

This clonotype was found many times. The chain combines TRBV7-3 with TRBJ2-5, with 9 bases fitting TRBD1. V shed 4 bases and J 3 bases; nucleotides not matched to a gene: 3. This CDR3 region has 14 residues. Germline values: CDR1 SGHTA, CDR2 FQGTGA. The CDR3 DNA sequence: TGTGCCAGCAGCTCCGGGACAGGGAAAGAGACCCAGTACTTC. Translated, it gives CASSSGTGKETQYF.

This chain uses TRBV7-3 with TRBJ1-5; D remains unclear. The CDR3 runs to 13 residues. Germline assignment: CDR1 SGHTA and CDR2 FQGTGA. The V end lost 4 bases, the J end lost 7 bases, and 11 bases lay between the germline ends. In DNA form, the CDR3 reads TGTGCCAGCAGCTGTAGTTCGGGACAGCCCCAGCATTTT. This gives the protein CASSCSSGQPQHF.

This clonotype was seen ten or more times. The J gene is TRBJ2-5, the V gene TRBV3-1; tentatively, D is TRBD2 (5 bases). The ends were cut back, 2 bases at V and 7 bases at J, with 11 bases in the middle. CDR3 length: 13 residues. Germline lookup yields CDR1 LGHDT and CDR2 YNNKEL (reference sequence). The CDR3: CASSQSSGRTQYF. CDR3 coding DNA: TGTGCCAGCAGCCAATCTTCGGGAAGGACCCAGTACTTC.

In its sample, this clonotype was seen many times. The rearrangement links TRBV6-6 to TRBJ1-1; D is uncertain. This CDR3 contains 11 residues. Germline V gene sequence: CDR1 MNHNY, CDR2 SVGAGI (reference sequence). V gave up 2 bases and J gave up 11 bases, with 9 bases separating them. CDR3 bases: TGTGCCAGCAGTTACGGGCAGGTTGCTTTCTTT. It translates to CASSYGQVAFF.

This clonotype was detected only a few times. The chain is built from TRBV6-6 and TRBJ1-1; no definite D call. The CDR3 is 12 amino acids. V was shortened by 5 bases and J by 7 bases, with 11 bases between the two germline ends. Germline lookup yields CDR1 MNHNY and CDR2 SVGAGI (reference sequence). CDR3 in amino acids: CASSPVGCEAFF. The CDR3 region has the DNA TGTGCCAGCAGTCCGGTCGGGTGTGAAGCTTTCTTT.

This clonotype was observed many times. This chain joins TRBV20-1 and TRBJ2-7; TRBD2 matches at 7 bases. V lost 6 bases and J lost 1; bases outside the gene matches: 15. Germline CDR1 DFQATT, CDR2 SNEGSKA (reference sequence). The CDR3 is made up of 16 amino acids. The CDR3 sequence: CSAPPVGGWGSYEQYF. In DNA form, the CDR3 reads TGCAGTGCCCCCCCGGTGGGAGGGTGGGGTTCCTACGAGCAGTACTTC.

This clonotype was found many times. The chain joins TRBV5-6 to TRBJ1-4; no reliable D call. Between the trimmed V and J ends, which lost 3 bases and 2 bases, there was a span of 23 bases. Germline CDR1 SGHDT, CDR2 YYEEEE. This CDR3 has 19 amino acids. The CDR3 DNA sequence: TGTGCCAGCAGCTCGTTTAGGGCCAGGTTGGTGTCGACTAATGAAAAACTGTTTTTT. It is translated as CASSSFRARLVSTNEKLFF.

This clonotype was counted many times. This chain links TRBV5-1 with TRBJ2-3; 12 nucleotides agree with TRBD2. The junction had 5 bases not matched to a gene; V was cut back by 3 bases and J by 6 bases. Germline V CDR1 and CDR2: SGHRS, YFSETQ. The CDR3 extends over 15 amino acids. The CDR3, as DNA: TGCGCCAGCAGCTGGACTAGCGGGGCCTCCGATACGCAGTATTTT. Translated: CASSWTSGASDTQYF.

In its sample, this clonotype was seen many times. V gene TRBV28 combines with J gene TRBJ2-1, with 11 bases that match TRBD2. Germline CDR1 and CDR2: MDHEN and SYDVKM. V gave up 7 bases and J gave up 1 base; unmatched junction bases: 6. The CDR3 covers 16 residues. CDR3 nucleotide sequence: TGTGCCAGCATGTTTAGCGGGGGGGAATCCTACAATGAGCAGTTCTTC. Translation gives CASMFSGGESYNEQFF.

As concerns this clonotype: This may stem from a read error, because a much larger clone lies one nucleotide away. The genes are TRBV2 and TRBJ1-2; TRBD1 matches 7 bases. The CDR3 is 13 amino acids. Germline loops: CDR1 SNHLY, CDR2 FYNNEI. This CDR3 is CASRGDRAYGYNF. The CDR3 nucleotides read TGTGCCAGCAGGGGAGACAGGGCCTATGGCTACAACTTC.

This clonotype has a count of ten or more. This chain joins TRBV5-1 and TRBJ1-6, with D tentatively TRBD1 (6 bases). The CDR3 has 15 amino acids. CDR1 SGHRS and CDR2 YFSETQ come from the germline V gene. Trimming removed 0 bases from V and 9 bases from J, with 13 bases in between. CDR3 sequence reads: CASSLVQGQGSPLHF. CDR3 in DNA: TGCGCCAGCAGCTTGGTTCAGGGGCAGGGTTCACCCCTCCACTTT. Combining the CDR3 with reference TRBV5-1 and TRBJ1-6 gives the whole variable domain KAGVTQTPRYLIKTRGQQVTLSCSPISGHRSVSWYQQTPGQGLQFLFEYFSETQRNKGNFPGRFSGRQFSNSRSEMNVSTLELGDSALYLCASSLVQGQGSPLHFGNGTRLTVT.

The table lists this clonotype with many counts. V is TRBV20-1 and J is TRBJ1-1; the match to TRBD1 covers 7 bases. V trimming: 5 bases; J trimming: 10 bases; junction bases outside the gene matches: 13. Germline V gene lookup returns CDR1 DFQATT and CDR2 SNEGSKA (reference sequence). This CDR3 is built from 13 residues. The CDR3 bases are TGCAGTGCTCGGGAAACAGGGGAGCAAGGAGCTTTCTTT. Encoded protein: CSARETGEQGAFF.

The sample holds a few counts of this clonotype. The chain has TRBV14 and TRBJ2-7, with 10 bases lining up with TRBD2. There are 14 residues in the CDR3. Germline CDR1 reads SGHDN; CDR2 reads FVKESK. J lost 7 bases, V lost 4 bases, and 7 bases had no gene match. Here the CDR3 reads CASSLAGGPREQYF. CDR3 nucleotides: TGTGCCAGCAGCCTAGCGGGGGGTCCTAGGGAGCAGTACTTC.

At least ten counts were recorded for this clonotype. The CDR3 bases are TGCGCCAGCTCCTGGGGGGCCACAGATACGCAGTATTTT. This sequence encodes CASSWGATDTQYF. The rearrangement links TRBV5-1 to TRBJ2-3; either TRBD1 or TRBD2 may fit D (6 bases each). CDR3 size: 13 residues. The germline gives CDR1 SGHRS, CDR2 YFSETQ. Trimming left V 7 bases short and J 2 bases short, with 11 bases between.

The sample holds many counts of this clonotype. The CDR3 sequence: CASSEGSAGNEQFF. The CDR3 bases are TGTGCCAGCAGTGAAGGTTCAGCTGGGAATGAGCAGTTCTTC. The chain combines TRBV6-1 with TRBJ2-1; D not certain. This CDR3 is 14 amino acids long. Looked up from germline, CDR1 is MNHNS and CDR2 is SASEGT. Between the trimmed V and J ends, which lost 1 base and 7 bases, there was a span of 11 bases.

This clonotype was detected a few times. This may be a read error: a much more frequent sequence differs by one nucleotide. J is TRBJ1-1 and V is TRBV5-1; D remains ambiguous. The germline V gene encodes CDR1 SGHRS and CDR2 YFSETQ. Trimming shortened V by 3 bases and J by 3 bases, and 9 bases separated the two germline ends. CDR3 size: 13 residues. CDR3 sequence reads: CASSWVSDTEAFF. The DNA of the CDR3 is TGCGCCAGCAGCTGGGTGTCGGACACTGAAGCTTTCTTT.

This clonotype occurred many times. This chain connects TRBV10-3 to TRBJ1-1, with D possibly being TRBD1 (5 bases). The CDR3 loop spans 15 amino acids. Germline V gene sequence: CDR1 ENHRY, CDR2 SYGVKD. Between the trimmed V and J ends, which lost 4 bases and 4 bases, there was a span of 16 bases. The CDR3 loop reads CAISVAGFWPTEAFF. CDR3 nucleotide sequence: TGTGCCATCAGTGTGGCAGGGTTTTGGCCCACTGAAGCTTTCTTT.

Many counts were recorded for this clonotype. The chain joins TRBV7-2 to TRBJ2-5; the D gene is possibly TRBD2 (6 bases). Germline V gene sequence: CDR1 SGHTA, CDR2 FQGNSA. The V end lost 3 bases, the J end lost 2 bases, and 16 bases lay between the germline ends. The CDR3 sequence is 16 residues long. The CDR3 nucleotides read TGTGCCAGCAGCTTGGGGCTCTTGCGGGGACAAGAGACCCAGTACTTC. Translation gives CASSLGLLRGQETQYF.

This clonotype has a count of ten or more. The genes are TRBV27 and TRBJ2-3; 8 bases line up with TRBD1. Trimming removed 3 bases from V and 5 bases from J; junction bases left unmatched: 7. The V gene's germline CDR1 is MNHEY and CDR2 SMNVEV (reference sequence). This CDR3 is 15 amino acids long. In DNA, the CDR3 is TGTGCCAGCAGTTTCAGGGGGCTGGAGGTAGATACGCAGTATTTT. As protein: CASSFRGLEVDTQYF.

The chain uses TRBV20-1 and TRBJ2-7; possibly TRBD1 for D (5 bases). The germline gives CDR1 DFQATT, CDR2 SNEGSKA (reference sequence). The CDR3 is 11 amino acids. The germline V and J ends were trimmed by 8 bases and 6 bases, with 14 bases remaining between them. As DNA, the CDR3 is TGCAGTACCCAGGGCCAGGGCGAGCAGTACTTC. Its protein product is CSTQGQGEQYF.

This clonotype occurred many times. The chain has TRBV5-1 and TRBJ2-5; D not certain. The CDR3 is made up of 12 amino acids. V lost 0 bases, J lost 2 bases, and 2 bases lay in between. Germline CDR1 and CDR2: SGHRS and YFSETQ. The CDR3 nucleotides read TGCGCCAGCAGCTTGGAACAAGAGACCCAGTACTTC. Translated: CASSLEQETQYF.

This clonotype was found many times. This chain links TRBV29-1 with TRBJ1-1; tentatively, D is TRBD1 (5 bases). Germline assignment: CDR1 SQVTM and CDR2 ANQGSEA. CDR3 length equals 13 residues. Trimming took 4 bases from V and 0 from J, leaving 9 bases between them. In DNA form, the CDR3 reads TGCAGCGTTGTAAGGGGCGTGAACACTGAAGCTTTCTTT. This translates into CSVVRGVNTEAFF.

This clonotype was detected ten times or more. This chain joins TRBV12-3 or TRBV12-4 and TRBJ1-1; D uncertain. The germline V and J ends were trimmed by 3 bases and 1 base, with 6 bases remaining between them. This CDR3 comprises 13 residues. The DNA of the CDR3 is TGTGCCAGCAGTTTTACAGCGAACACTGAAGCTTTCTTT. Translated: CASSFTANTEAFF.

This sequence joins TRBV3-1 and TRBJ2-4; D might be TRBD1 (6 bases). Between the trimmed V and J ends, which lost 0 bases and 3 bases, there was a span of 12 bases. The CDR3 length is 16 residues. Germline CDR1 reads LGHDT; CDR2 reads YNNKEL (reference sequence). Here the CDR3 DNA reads TGTGCCAGCAGCCAAGAGTTAGGGACAAACAAAAACATTCAGTACTTC. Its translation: CASSQELGTNKNIQYF.

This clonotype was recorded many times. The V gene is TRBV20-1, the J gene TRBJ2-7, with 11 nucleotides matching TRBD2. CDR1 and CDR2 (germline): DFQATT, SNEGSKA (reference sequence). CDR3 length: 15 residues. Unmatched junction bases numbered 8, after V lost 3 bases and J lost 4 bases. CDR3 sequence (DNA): TGCAGTGCTAGCCCTACTAGCGGGGGAACGTACGAGCAGTACTTC. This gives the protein CSASPTSGGTYEQYF.

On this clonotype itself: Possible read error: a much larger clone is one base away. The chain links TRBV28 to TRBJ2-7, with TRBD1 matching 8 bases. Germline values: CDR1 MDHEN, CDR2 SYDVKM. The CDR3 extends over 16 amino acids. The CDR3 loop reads CASSPSGGTGSDEQYF. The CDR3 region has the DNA TGTGCCAGCAGCCCTTCAGGGGGGACAGGCTCCGACGAGCAGTACTTC.

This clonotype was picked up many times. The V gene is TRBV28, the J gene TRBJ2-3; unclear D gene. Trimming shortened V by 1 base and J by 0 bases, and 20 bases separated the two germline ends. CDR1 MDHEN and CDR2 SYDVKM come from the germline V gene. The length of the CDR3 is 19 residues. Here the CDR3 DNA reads TGTGCCAGCAGTTTATTTAGTAATGCTCATGCCGGTAGCACAGATACGCAGTATTTT. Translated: CASSLFSNAHAGSTDTQYF.

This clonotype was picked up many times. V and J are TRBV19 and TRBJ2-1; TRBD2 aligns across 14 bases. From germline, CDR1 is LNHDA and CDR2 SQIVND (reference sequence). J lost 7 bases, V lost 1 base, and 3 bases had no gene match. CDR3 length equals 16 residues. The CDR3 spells CASSIGGLAGANEQFF. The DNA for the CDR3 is TGTGCCAGTAGTATAGGGGGACTAGCGGGGGCTAATGAGCAGTTCTTC.

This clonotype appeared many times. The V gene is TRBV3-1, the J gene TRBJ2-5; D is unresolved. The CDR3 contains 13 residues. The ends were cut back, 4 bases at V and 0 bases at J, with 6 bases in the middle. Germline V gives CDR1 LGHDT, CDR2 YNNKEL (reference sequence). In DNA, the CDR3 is TGTGCCAGCAGCCCTTCGTACCAAGAGACCCAGTACTTC. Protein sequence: CASSPSYQETQYF.

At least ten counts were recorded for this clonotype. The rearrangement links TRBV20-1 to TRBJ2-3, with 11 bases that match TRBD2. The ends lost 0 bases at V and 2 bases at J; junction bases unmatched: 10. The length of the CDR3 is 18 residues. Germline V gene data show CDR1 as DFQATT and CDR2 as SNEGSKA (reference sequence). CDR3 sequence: CSAREGPLAGGFTDTQYF. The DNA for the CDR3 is TGCAGTGCTAGAGAGGGACCGCTAGCGGGGGGCTTCACAGATACGCAGTATTTT.